These 27 T cell receptor beta chains originate from one sample sequenced in a study of blood T cell dynamics during melanoma immunotherapy. Only in-frame clones appear in the TCRdb table, and some are missing; sequencing was by immunoSEQ multiplex PCR. The sample has 13,000 or so clones, roughly 90% seen once. The time point denotes: week 3, after first cycle of checkpoint inhibitor. Specimen: blood, collected from a patient treated with checkpoint blockade. The receptors come from a human donor with melanoma.

This clone showed up just a few times. The chain employs TRBV27 and TRBJ2-7; 10 bases align to TRBD1. This CDR3 region has 16 residues. V was clipped by 3 bases and J by 5 bases; unmatched bases: 10. In germline, CDR1 is MNHEY, CDR2 SMNVEV (reference sequence). The CDR3 spells CASSFNYGTGVHEQYF. The CDR3 nucleotides read TGTGCCAGCAGTTTTAACTACGGGACAGGGGTACACGAGCAGTACTTC.

This clone showed up just once. CDR3 nucleotide sequence: TGTGCCAGCAGCTTAAGAGCTCGGCCAGCCCCCTACGAGCAGTACTTC. This codes for CASSLRARPAPYEQYF. V gene TRBV13 combines with J gene TRBJ2-7; D call uncertain. V dropped 2 bases and J dropped 2 bases, with 16 bases sitting between them. This CDR3 has 16 amino acids. Germline V gives CDR1 PRHDT, CDR2 FYEKMQ (reference sequence).

This chain uses TRBV5-8 with TRBJ2-1, with D perhaps TRBD1 or TRBD2 (5 bases each). This CDR3 is built from 15 residues. In germline, CDR1 is SGHTS, CDR2 YDEGEE. The germline V and J ends were trimmed by 5 bases and 1 base, with 13 bases remaining between them. The CDR3 region has the DNA TGTGCCAGCAGTTTCTCGGGGCATTCCTACAATGAGCAGTTCTTC. Amino acids: CASSFSGHSYNEQFF.

This clone was seen a few times. The J gene is TRBJ1-1, the V gene TRBV29-1; the match to TRBD1 covers 12 bases. Germline CDR1 is SQVTM and CDR2 is ANQGSEA. The ends lost 4 bases at V and 5 bases at J; junction bases unmatched: 8. There are 15 residues in the CDR3. This CDR3 reads CSVAGTGGVRTEAFF. The CDR3 coding sequence is TGCAGCGTTGCCGGGACAGGGGGCGTAAGGACTGAAGCTTTCTTT. Full variable domain (outside the CDR3, taken from reference TRBV29-1 and TRBJ1-1): SAVISQKPSRDICQRGTSLTIQCQVDSQVTMMFWYRQQPGQSLTLIATANQGSEATYESGFVIDKFPISRPNLTFSTLTVSNMSPEDSSIYLCSVAGTGGVRTEAFFGQGTRLTVV.

DNA of the CDR3: TGCGCCAGCAGGCAGGCGGACACCGGGGAGCTGTTTTTT. Translating gives CASRQADTGELFF. The chain joins TRBV5-1 to TRBJ2-2; D not resolved. The CDR3 has 13 residues. V lost 5 bases to trimming and J lost 3 bases, with 8 bases between them. The germline V gene has CDR1 SGHRS and CDR2 YFSETQ.

Here the CDR3 reads CAISDTGGPGNTIYF. The CDR3 bases are TGTGCCATCAGTGATACCGGGGGCCCTGGAAACACCATATATTTT. This rearrangement joins TRBV10-3 to TRBJ1-3; D is perhaps TRBD1 (6 bases). CDR3 length equals 15 residues. CDR1 and CDR2 from the germline V gene are ENHRY and SYGVKD. V was cut by 3 bases and J by 2 bases, with 11 bases left in between.

This sequence joins TRBV10-3 and TRBJ1-6, with TRBD1 as a possible D gene (5 bases). Trimming took off 4 bases at V and 5 bases at J, with 12 bases between the two ends. The length of the CDR3 is 15 residues. Germline V gene lookup returns CDR1 ENHRY and CDR2 SYGVKD. The CDR3 is CAISGGSGNNSPLHF. Written as DNA, the CDR3 is TGTGCCATCAGTGGGGGGTCGGGTAATAATTCACCCCTCCACTTT.

The chain has TRBV5-1 and TRBJ2-5, with TRBD1 identical over 7 bases. This CDR3 contains 14 residues. Germline CDR1 reads SGHRS; CDR2 reads YFSETQ. V lost 0 bases, J lost 5 bases, and 4 bases stayed unmatched. For the CDR3, the DNA is TGCGCCAGCAGCTTGGCGGGACAGAGGGAGACCCAGTACTTC. Its translation is CASSLAGQRETQYF.

V and J are TRBV5-5 and TRBJ2-3, with 7 bases identical to TRBD1. The CDR3 has 15 amino acids. Germline V CDR1 and CDR2: SGHKS, YYEKEE (reference sequence). Trimming took 4 bases from V and 4 from J; bases not matched to a gene: 9. The chain's CDR3 is CASSDRGQHADTQYF. In DNA, the CDR3 is TGTGCCAGCAGCGACCGGGGACAGCACGCAGATACGCAGTATTTT.

The chain recombines TRBV7-3 with TRBJ2-3, with D uncertain. From germline, CDR1 is SGHTA and CDR2 FQGTGA. The CDR3 has 13 amino acids. V lost 2 bases to trimming and J lost 4 bases, with 7 bases between them. The CDR3 DNA reads TGTGCCAGCAGCTTATGGCAGGCAGATACGCAGTATTTT. This gives the protein CASSLWQADTQYF.

The CDR3 loop is CASGGLAGGSGELFF. Written as DNA, the CDR3 is TGTGCCAGCGGCGGACTAGCGGGAGGATCCGGGGAGCTGTTTTTT. The chain uses TRBV5-5 and TRBJ2-2; TRBD2 agrees at 14 bases. The CDR3 covers 15 residues. The V gene's germline CDR1 is SGHKS and CDR2 YYEKEE (reference sequence). The ends lost 7 bases at V and 6 bases at J; junction bases unmatched: 5.

The V gene is TRBV5-1, the J gene TRBJ2-7; possible D gene TRBD2, 6 bases. Trimming shortened V by 5 bases and J by 4 bases, and 19 bases separated the two germline ends. Germline V gives CDR1 SGHRS, CDR2 YFSETQ. The CDR3 is 15 residues long. The CDR3 loop is CASRKSVLGSYEQYF. The CDR3, as DNA: TGCGCCAGCAGAAAATCGGTCCTCGGGAGTTACGAGCAGTACTTC.

V is TRBV5-1 and J is TRBJ1-4, with D unresolved. The V end was cut by 2 bases, the J end by 4 bases, with 6 bases between. The germline CDR1 and CDR2 sequences are SGHRS and YFSETQ. The CDR3 has 13 residues. This chain's CDR3 is CASSFGLNEKLFF. The CDR3 DNA follows: TGCGCCAGCAGCTTTGGACTTAATGAAAAACTGTTTTTT. Full variable domain (outside the CDR3, taken from reference TRBV5-1 and TRBJ1-4): KAGVTQTPRYLIKTRGQQVTLSCSPISGHRSVSWYQQTPGQGLQFLFEYFSETQRNKGNFPGRFSGRQFSNSRSEMNVSTLELGDSALYLCASSFGLNEKLFFGSGTQLSVL.

J is TRBJ2-7 and V is TRBV27; 10 nucleotides match TRBD1. Looked up from germline, CDR1 is MNHEY and CDR2 is SMNVEV (reference sequence). The J segment lost 5 bases and the V segment lost 4 bases, leaving 5 bases of the junction unmatched. This CDR3 has 14 residues. CDR3 loop: CASSSRDRGHEQYF. In DNA form, the CDR3 reads TGTGCCAGCAGTTCCCGGGACAGGGGCCACGAGCAGTACTTC.

This clone was recorded a few times. CDR3 DNA: TGTGCCAGCAGCTTAATTAGTGGGTCTAGCGGGGGGGCTGTGTACGAGCAGTACTTC. Translation: CASSLISGSSGGAVYEQYF. J is TRBJ2-7 and V is TRBV7-6, with 12 positions matching TRBD2. The trim removed 2 bases at V and 4 bases at J, leaving 15 bases unmatched. The CDR3 runs to 19 residues. Germline CDR1 SGHVS, CDR2 FNYEAQ.

This clone appeared once. This rearrangement joins TRBV23-1 to TRBJ2-1; TRBD1 agrees at 7 bases. TRBV23-1 is treated as an ORF (open reading frame) with a function not yet certain. Unmatched junction bases numbered 6, after V lost 3 bases and J lost 1 base. The CDR3 contains 16 residues. The CDR3 DNA follows: TGCGCCAGCAGTCATTCCGGGACAGAGTCCTACAATGAGCAGTTCTTC. Translated: CASSHSGTESYNEQFF.

This chain links TRBV11-2 with TRBJ1-2; D remains ambiguous. This CDR3 comprises 13 residues. Germline assignment: CDR1 SGHAT and CDR2 FQNNGV. Trimming left V 2 bases short and J 9 bases short, with 13 bases between. CDR3: CASSLSTPARYTF. In DNA, the CDR3 is TGTGCCAGCAGCTTAAGCACCCCTGCACGCTACACCTTC.

V usage is TRBV28 and J usage is TRBJ1-5; 8 bases agree with TRBD1. The CDR3 consists of 15 residues. Per germline, CDR1 MDHEN and CDR2 SYDVKM. The V gene end was trimmed by 4 bases and the J gene end by 0 bases; junction bases not matched to a gene: 2. In DNA form, the CDR3 reads TGTGCCAGCAGTTCGACAGGGGATAGCAATCAGCCCCAGCATTTT. It translates to CASSSTGDSNQPQHF.

The V and J genes are TRBV5-4 and TRBJ2-5, with 12 nucleotides matching TRBD2. CDR3 length equals 17 residues. Per germline, CDR1 SGHNT and CDR2 YYREEE (reference sequence). Trimming took 0 bases from V and 3 from J; bases not matched to a gene: 6. The CDR3 nucleotides are TGTGCCAGCAGCTTGGGGTCCCCTAGCGGGAGGGAAGAGACCCAGTACTTC. It translates to CASSLGSPSGREETQYF.

The V and J genes are TRBV2 and TRBJ2-4; 7 positions match TRBD2. Germline assignment: CDR1 SNHLY and CDR2 FYNNEI. The V gene end was trimmed by 5 bases and the J gene end by 6 bases; junction bases not matched to a gene: 13. This CDR3 region has 16 residues. The CDR3 bases are TGTGCCAGCAGTAACCGGGACTGGGGCGGGGGAAACATTCAGTACTTC. It encodes CASSNRDWGGGNIQYF.

The chain combines TRBV4-1 with TRBJ2-1, with TRBD2 matching over 14 bases. The V gene's germline CDR1 is MGHRA and CDR2 YSYEKL. The trim removed 4 bases at V and 0 bases at J, leaving 5 bases unmatched. CDR3 length: 18 residues. The CDR3 nucleotides are TGCGCCAGCAGCCGGGGACTAGCGGGAGTGAGCTCCTACAATGAGCAGTTCTTC. Amino acids: CASSRGLAGVSSYNEQFF.

The chain employs TRBV2 and TRBJ2-1; perhaps TRBD2 as D (5 bases). Trimming left V 3 bases short and J 4 bases short, with 7 bases between. CDR3 length: 13 residues. Germline loops: CDR1 SNHLY, CDR2 FYNNEI. The CDR3 loop is CASSDAGYNEQFF. The CDR3, as DNA: TGTGCCAGCAGTGACGCGGGTTACAATGAGCAGTTCTTC. The full variable domain, completed using reference TRBV2 and TRBJ2-1, is EPEVTQTPSHQVTQMGQEVILRCVPISNHLYFYWYRQILGQKVEFLVSFYNNEISEKSEIFDDQFSVERPDGSNFTLKIRSTKLEDSAMYFCASSDAGYNEQFFGPGTRLTVL.

A single count supports this clone. This chain links TRBV19 with TRBJ1-2; no reliable D call. Trimming removed 6 bases at V and 1 base at J, with 9 bases between. CDR3 size: 13 residues. CDR1 is LNHDA and CDR2 is SQIVND in the germline V gene (reference sequence). Here the CDR3 reads CASRRDSNYGYTF. DNA of the CDR3: TGTGCCAGTAGAAGGGATAGTAACTATGGCTACACCTTC. Full variable domain (outside the CDR3, taken from reference TRBV19 and TRBJ1-2): DGGITQSPKYLFRKEGQNVTLSCEQNLNHDAMYWYRQDPGQGLRLIYYSQIVNDFQKGDIAEGYSVSREKKESFPLTVTSAQKNPTAFYLCASRRDSNYGYTFGSGTRLTVV.

The CDR3 region is CASSSKGGAGSLDTQYF. In DNA form, the CDR3 reads TGTGCCAGCAGCTCCAAGGGGGGGGCGGGATCGTTGGATACGCAGTATTTT. The chain combines TRBV13 with TRBJ2-3; possible D gene TRBD2, 7 bases. Looked up from germline, CDR1 is PRHDT and CDR2 is FYEKMQ (reference sequence). CDR3 size: 17 residues. V lost 4 bases to trimming and J lost 6 bases, with 23 bases between them.

The rearrangement joins TRBV6-5 to TRBJ1-1; 7 bases fit TRBD1. V lost 6 bases to trimming and J lost 1 base; unmatched junction nucleotides: 2. The CDR3 covers 13 residues. Germline CDR1 MNHEY, CDR2 SVGAGI. The CDR3 coding sequence is TGTGCCAGCAGGAGGACAGGGAACACTGAAGCTTTCTTT. It is translated as CASRRTGNTEAFF.

V gene TRBV2 combines with J gene TRBJ1-1, with TRBD1 matching over 8 bases. The CDR3 has 14 residues. Germline CDR1 and CDR2: SNHLY and FYNNEI. J gave up 5 bases and V 4 bases, and 6 bases lay outside the gene matches. CDR3 sequence reads: CASSAGGRGTEAFF. The DNA for the CDR3 is TGTGCCAGCAGTGCAGGGGGCAGGGGTACTGAAGCTTTCTTT.

The chain combines TRBV5-1 with TRBJ2-5; 8 nucleotides line up with TRBD1. The V gene end was trimmed by 2 bases and the J gene end by 4 bases; junction bases not matched to a gene: 10. Per germline, CDR1 SGHRS and CDR2 YFSETQ. CDR3 length equals 16 residues. The CDR3 loop reads CASSFDPGQGAETQYF. In nucleotides, the CDR3 is TGCGCCAGCAGCTTTGATCCGGGTCAGGGGGCAGAGACCCAGTACTTC.